Listed here are 32 T cell receptor beta chains from one sample, sequenced in a study of blood T cell repertoires in COVID-19. Produced via immunoSEQ multiplex PCR; TCRdb's table is partial and in-frame only. The sample records hundreds of thousands of clones, 82% being singletons. Sequencing used peripheral blood. These receptors were obtained from an older woman with acute or convalescent COVID-19.

Only one count was recorded for this clone. This sequence joins TRBV2 and TRBJ2-3; weak D call: TRBD1 (6 bases). The CDR3 sequence is 13 residues long. The V gene's germline CDR1 is SNHLY and CDR2 FYNNEI. The germline V and J ends were trimmed by 7 bases and 3 bases, with 11 bases remaining between them. DNA of the CDR3: TGTGCCAGCAAAGGACAGCGGACAGATACGCAGTATTTT. It is translated as CASKGQRTDTQYF.

This CDR3 reads CASNRGSRGYTF. In nucleotides, the CDR3 is TGTGCCAGCAACAGGGGCTCGCGGGGCTACACCTTC. The chain is built from TRBV12-3 or TRBV12-4 and TRBJ1-2; 7 bases fit TRBD1. The CDR3 sequence is 12 residues long. V lost 7 bases, J lost 8 bases, and 7 bases stayed unmatched.

About this clone itself: This clone may be a read error of a much larger clone one base away. Other nucleotide sequences in the sample specify the same CDR3. The rearrangement joins TRBV2 to TRBJ2-1; 8 nucleotides match TRBD2. This CDR3 comprises 14 residues. CDR1 SNHLY and CDR2 FYNNEI come from the germline V gene. The CDR3: CASKERGPYNEQFF. CDR3 sequence (DNA): TGTGCCAGCAAGGAGCGGGGGCCCTACAATGAGCAATTCTTC.

This chain joins TRBV28 and TRBJ2-7; tentatively, D is TRBD1 (6 bases). The V gene lost 6 bases and the J gene lost 2 bases, with 20 bases spanning the gap. CDR3 length: 16 amino acids. Germline assignment: CDR1 MDHEN and CDR2 SYDVKM. The CDR3 DNA reads as TGTGCCAGCAGCATGAACTACAGGGTTCCGACCTACGAGCAGTACTTC. As protein: CASSMNYRVPTYEQYF.

On this clone itself: Other DNA sequences from this sample encode an identical CDR3 as well. The CDR3 here is CASSLGPGSGNTIYF. In nucleotides, the CDR3 is TGTGCCAGCAGCTTAGGTCCGGGCTCTGGAAACACCATATATTTT. This chain links TRBV7-2 with TRBJ1-3; D is undetermined. V dropped 1 base and J dropped 0 bases, with 7 bases sitting between them. Per germline, CDR1 SGHTA and CDR2 FQGNSA. The CDR3 has 15 amino acids. Variable domain in full (rest from reference TRBV7-2 and TRBJ1-3): GAGVSQSPSNKVTEKGKDVELRCDPISGHTALYWYRQSLGQGLEFLIYFQGNSAPDKSGLPSDRFSAERTGGSVSTLTIQRTQQEDSAVYLCASSLGPGSGNTIYFGEGSWLTVV.

The chain couples TRBV2 to TRBJ2-5; TRBD2 aligns across 15 bases. The V and J ends lost 6 bases and 5 bases, in that order; junction bases with no gene match: 7. Germline V gene data show CDR1 as SNHLY and CDR2 as FYNNEI. The CDR3 is 16 amino acids. The CDR3 nucleotides read TGTGCCAGCAGCAAAGGACTAGCGGGGGGGCGTGAGACCCAGTACTTC. Protein sequence: CASSKGLAGGRETQYF.

The chain has TRBV19 and TRBJ2-7; TRBD1 is a possible D gene (6 bases). Trimming removed 5 bases from V and 3 bases from J, with 11 bases in between. CDR1 and CDR2 (germline): LNHDA, SQIVND (reference sequence). There are 13 residues in the CDR3. The CDR3 nucleotides read TGTGCCAGTAGTTACGGACAGTACTACGAGCAGTACTTC. It translates to CASSYGQYYEQYF.

The V and J genes are TRBV2 and TRBJ1-1; D possibly corresponds to TRBD1 (6 bases). Germline-derived CDR1 and CDR2 are SNHLY and FYNNEI. The V gene lost 6 bases and the J gene lost 1 base, with 18 bases spanning the gap. The CDR3 is 16 residues long. CDR3 bases: TGTGCCAGCAGCCCCACCCCTGGGACAACGAACACTGAAGCTTTCTTT. Translated, it gives CASSPTPGTTNTEAFF.

The V and J genes are TRBV3-1 (or the pseudogene TRBV3-2) and TRBJ2-5; TRBD1 might be the D (6 bases). The germline gives CDR1 LGHDT, CDR2 YNNKEL (reference sequence). The CDR3 totals 14 residues. V shed 5 bases and J shed 1 base, with 11 bases lying between them. The CDR3 loop is CASSYGTPQETQYF. The CDR3, as DNA: TGTGCCAGCAGCTACGGGACACCCCAAGAGACCCAGTACTTC.

V is TRBV25-1 and J is TRBJ1-1; 7 bases are a match to TRBD1. The CDR3 length is 14 residues. Per germline, CDR1 MGHDK and CDR2 SYGVNS. V dropped 6 bases and J dropped 2; count of bases not matched to a gene: 6. The chain's CDR3 is CASSQTGSNTEAFF. Here the CDR3 DNA reads TGTGCCAGCAGCCAGACAGGGTCTAACACTGAAGCTTTCTTT.

This clone is a singleton in its sample. The chain recombines TRBV10-1 with TRBJ1-5; TRBD1 aligns across 8 bases. Germline lookup yields CDR1 WNHNN and CDR2 SYGVQD (reference sequence). The CDR3 consists of 14 residues. V was pared by 6 bases and J by 5 bases, with 6 bases of the junction left unmatched. CDR3 sequence reads: CASSPGTGDQPQHF. In nucleotides, the CDR3 is TGCGCCAGCAGCCCCGGGACAGGAGATCAGCCCCAGCATTTT.

The V and J genes are TRBV7-9 and TRBJ1-4, with D tentatively TRBD1 (6 bases). The CDR3 runs 14 residues. CDR1 and CDR2 from the germline V gene are SEHNR and FQNEAQ (reference sequence). Between the trimmed V and J ends, which lost 4 bases and 7 bases, there was a span of 13 bases. The CDR3 nucleotides read TGTGCCAGCAGCTCGCCTACAGGGTTTGAAAAACTGTTTTTT. This translates into CASSSPTGFEKLFF.

The chain has TRBV2 and TRBJ1-1; perhaps TRBD1 as D (6 bases). V was clipped by 7 bases and J by 4 bases, with 7 bases between them. CDR1 is SNHLY and CDR2 is FYNNEI in the germline V gene. CDR3 length equals 11 residues. This chain's CDR3 is CASIGGTEAFF. As DNA, the CDR3 is TGTGCCAGCATAGGGGGCACTGAAGCTTTCTTT. The full variable domain, rest sourced from reference TRBV2 and TRBJ1-1, is EPEVTQTPSHQVTQMGQEVILRCVPISNHLYFYWYRQILGQKVEFLVSFYNNEISEKSEIFDDQFSVERPDGSNFTLKIRSTKLEDSAMYFCASIGGTEAFFGQGTRLTVV.

The chain uses TRBV19 and TRBJ1-1, with 8 bases that match TRBD1. V lost 6 bases, J lost 0 bases, and 3 bases stayed unmatched. This CDR3 contains 14 residues. CDR1 and CDR2 from the germline V gene are LNHDA and SQIVND (reference sequence). The DNA of the CDR3 is TGTGCCAGTAGGGGGGACAGGTTGAACACTGAAGCTTTCTTT. It encodes CASRGDRLNTEAFF. The whole variable domain, remainder taken from reference TRBV19 and TRBJ1-1, is DGGITQSPKYLFRKEGQNVTLSCEQNLNHDAMYWYRQDPGQGLRLIYYSQIVNDFQKGDIAEGYSVSREKKESFPLTVTSAQKNPTAFYLCASRGDRLNTEAFFGQGTRLTVV.

This chain joins TRBV5-1 and TRBJ1-3, with TRBD1 matching over 8 bases. The trim removed 4 bases at V and 4 bases at J, leaving 7 bases unmatched. The CDR3 totals 15 residues. The germline V gene has CDR1 SGHRS and CDR2 YFSETQ. The CDR3 loop is CASSRQGTFGNTIYF. CDR3 coding DNA: TGCGCCAGCAGCCGACAGGGGACTTTCGGAAACACCATATATTTT.

V usage is TRBV12-3 or TRBV12-4 and J usage is TRBJ1-2, with D uncertain. V shed 1 base and J shed 4 bases, with 7 bases lying between them. This CDR3 comprises 13 residues. The chain's CDR3 is CASSLGRVYGYTF. CDR3 coding DNA: TGTGCCAGCAGTTTAGGGCGGGTCTATGGCTACACCTTC.

J is TRBJ1-5 and V is TRBV5-1; weak D call: TRBD1 (5 bases). CDR3 length equals 14 residues. Germline V gene data show CDR1 as SGHRS and CDR2 as YFSETQ. V gave up 0 bases and J gave up 7 bases, with 11 bases separating them. CDR3 DNA sequence: TGCGCCAGCAGCTTGGATGACAGCAGCCAGCCCCAGCATTTT. This sequence encodes CASSLDDSSQPQHF.

The chain combines TRBV7-9 with TRBJ2-1; 7 bases match TRBD2. Trimming removed 1 base from V and 8 bases from J; junction bases left unmatched: 8. This CDR3 comprises 15 residues. In germline, CDR1 is SEHNR, CDR2 FQNEAQ (reference sequence). The CDR3 here is CASSLEGTTGDEQFF. In DNA, the CDR3 is TGTGCCAGCAGCTTAGAGGGGACTACGGGCGATGAGCAGTTCTTC.

The J gene is TRBJ1-2, the V gene TRBV10-1, with D hard to call. Germline CDR1 WNHNN, CDR2 SYGVQD (reference sequence). CDR3 length: 13 amino acids. The V gene lost 3 bases and the J gene lost 1 base, with 6 bases spanning the gap. The DNA of the CDR3 is TGCGCCAGCAGTGACAACAGTAACTATGGCTACACCTTC. Amino acid sequence: CASSDNSNYGYTF.

This rearrangement joins TRBV9 to TRBJ1-1; the match to TRBD1 covers 8 bases. J lost 3 bases, V lost 2 bases, and 6 bases had no gene match. Germline assignment: CDR1 SGDLS and CDR2 YYNGEE. The CDR3 spans 15 residues. In nucleotides, the CDR3 is TGTGCCAGCAGCGTTAGACAGGGGAGGGACACTGAAGCTTTCTTT. Translated, it gives CASSVRQGRDTEAFF.

The chain couples TRBV11-3 to TRBJ2-1; D is possibly TRBD2 (6 bases). The V end lost 3 bases, the J end lost 0 bases, and 9 bases lay between the germline ends. CDR1 is SGHNT, CDR2 YENEEA, per germline. The CDR3 has 15 amino acids. In DNA, the CDR3 is TGTGCCAGCAGCTTTTCCGGGAGCTCCTACAATGAGCAGTTCTTC. It codes for CASSFSGSSYNEQFF.

V usage is TRBV13 and J usage is TRBJ1-2; 12 nucleotides line up with TRBD1. The V gene's germline CDR1 is PRHDT and CDR2 FYEKMQ (reference sequence). J was trimmed by 4 bases and V by 5 bases; bases with no gene match: 5. The CDR3 consists of 15 residues. CDR3 coding DNA: TGTGCCAGCAGCCCTGGGACAGGGGGCGTCTATGGCTACACCTTC. Translated, it gives CASSPGTGGVYGYTF. Full variable domain (outside the CDR3, taken from reference TRBV13 and TRBJ1-2): AAGVIQSPRHLIKEKRETATLKCYPIPRHDTVYWYQQGPGQDPQFLISFYEKMQSDKGSIPDRFSAQQFSDYHSELNMSSLELGDSALYFCASSPGTGGVYGYTFGSGTRLTVV.

This clone was seen only once. The rearrangement links TRBV7-2 to TRBJ2-5, with D possibly being TRBD2 (5 bases). V was cut by 5 bases and J by 11 bases, with 15 bases left in between. Germline V gives CDR1 SGHTA, CDR2 FQGNSA. CDR3 length equals 12 residues. In DNA, the CDR3 is TGTGCCAGCAGCCTCGGACCCCCGGGGCAGTACTTC. Amino acids: CASSLGPPGQYF.

The V and J genes are TRBV10-2 and TRBJ1-1; D ambiguous. V lost 2 bases and J lost 4, with 11 bases in between. CDR1 WSHSY and CDR2 SAAADI come from the germline V gene. The CDR3 has 14 amino acids. The CDR3 region is CASSEHTRVTEAFF. CDR3 sequence (DNA): TGCGCCAGCAGTGAGCACACTCGGGTCACTGAAGCTTTCTTT.

The J gene is TRBJ1-2, the V gene TRBV3-1 (or the pseudogene TRBV3-2), with a tentative D call TRBD1 (5 bases). This CDR3 comprises 15 residues. Per germline, CDR1 LGHDT and CDR2 YNNKEL (reference sequence). The V and J ends lost 4 bases and 3 bases respectively, with 15 bases between them. Here the CDR3 reads CASSLPGGKDYGYTF. The DNA of the CDR3 is TGTGCCAGCAGCCTACCGGGGGGTAAGGACTATGGCTACACCTTC.

The V call is TRBV5-1, the J call TRBJ2-1; D unclear. Germline V gene sequence: CDR1 SGHRS, CDR2 YFSETQ. CDR3 size: 13 residues. Trimming took off 0 bases at V and 5 bases at J, with 6 bases between the two ends. The DNA for the CDR3 is TGCGCCAGCAGCTTGGCGTCGGACAATGAGCAGTTCTTC. This codes for CASSLASDNEQFF.

The chain combines TRBV27 with TRBJ2-7; weak D call: TRBD2 (7 bases). CDR1 and CDR2 from the germline V gene are MNHEY and SMNVEV (reference sequence). The CDR3 has 12 amino acids. V dropped 3 bases and J dropped 6 bases, with 9 bases sitting between them. The CDR3 here is CASSFRGAEQYF. The CDR3 region has the DNA TGTGCCAGCAGTTTTCGGGGGGCCGAGCAGTACTTC.

The DNA of the CDR3 is TGTGCCAGCAGCCCAGGGGTTGGAGAGACCCAGTACTTC. It yields the protein CASSPGVGETQYF. The chain joins TRBV9 to TRBJ2-5; D may be TRBD1 (6 bases). This CDR3 spans 13 amino acids. Germline values: CDR1 SGDLS, CDR2 YYNGEE. Trimming cost V 4 bases and J 4 bases, with 11 bases left between them.

The chain employs TRBV3-1 (or the pseudogene TRBV3-2) and TRBJ1-1, with D possibly TRBD1 on 6 matching bases. CDR1 LGHDT and CDR2 YNNKEL come from the germline V gene (reference sequence). The germline V and J ends were trimmed by 5 bases and 5 bases, with 18 bases remaining between them. The CDR3 sequence is 15 residues long. The CDR3 DNA reads as TGTGCCAGCAGCAGATCGACAGGTCTTAGGACTGAAGCTTTCTTT. Translating gives CASSRSTGLRTEAFF.

This rearrangement joins TRBV29-1 to TRBJ1-2; D is unclear. Germline CDR1 SQVTM, CDR2 ANQGSEA. CDR3 length: 14 residues. The V gene lost 6 bases and the J gene lost 1 base, with 15 bases spanning the gap. Here the CDR3 DNA reads TGCAGCGTGGGAGGGCTGATAAATAACTATGGCTACACCTTC. Translated, it gives CSVGGLINNYGYTF.

A single count supports this clone. V and J are TRBV10-1 and TRBJ1-1; 8 bases fit TRBD1. CDR1 is WNHNN and CDR2 is SYGVQD in the germline V gene (reference sequence). The CDR3 spans 14 residues. After removal of 9 bases from V and 1 base from J, the junction contained 7 bases not matched to a gene. CDR3 sequence: CASSPGTGNTEAFF. Here the CDR3 DNA reads TGCGCCAGTTCCCCCGGGACAGGGAACACTGAAGCTTTCTTT.

V gene TRBV23-1 combines with J gene TRBJ1-6; 7 nucleotides line up with TRBD1. TRBV23-1 carries the ORF label, with uncertain function. V lost 0 bases and J lost 5; bases outside the gene matches: 19. The CDR3 runs to 21 residues. The CDR3 nucleotides read TGCGCCAGCAGTCAATCTTATAAGGGACAGATCGACCTCCGGGATAATTCACCCCTCCACTTT. It translates to CASSQSYKGQIDLRDNSPLHF.